One and the same sample provided the 22 T cell receptor beta chains below, sequenced in a study of blood T cell repertoires in COVID-19. Clones were read by immunoSEQ multiplex PCR, and TCRdb kept only the in-frame ones, dropping some. The sample yields about 260,000 clones, about 89% seen once. What was sequenced was peripheral blood. The receptors stem from a woman aged 45-65 years with acute or convalescent COVID-19.

This chain uses TRBV5-5 with TRBJ1-4; possible D gene TRBD1, 5 bases. Trimming removed 5 bases at V and 8 bases at J, with 16 bases between. The CDR3 runs 14 residues. The germline gives CDR1 SGHKS, CDR2 YYEKEE (reference sequence). The CDR3 DNA reads as TGTGCCAGCAGTTCCGGGACTGTTGGGGAAAAACTGTTTTTT. Protein: CASSSGTVGEKLFF.

The table lists this clone with a few counts. The chain is built from TRBV24-1 and TRBJ2-7; TRBD1 matches 8 bases. This CDR3 region has 15 residues. V gave up 3 bases and J gave up 2 bases; unmatched junction bases: 5. Germline CDR1 and CDR2: KGHDR and SFDVKD. This CDR3 reads CATSDRTGNTYEQYF. DNA of the CDR3: TGTGCCACCAGTGATAGGACAGGGAATACCTACGAGCAGTACTTC.

This clone was detected once. The chain uses TRBV3-1 (or the pseudogene TRBV3-2) and TRBJ2-1; the match to TRBD1 covers 10 bases. The CDR3 runs to 14 residues. The V and J ends lost 4 bases and 7 bases, in that order; junction bases with no gene match: 4. Germline assignment: CDR1 LGHDT and CDR2 YNNKEL (reference sequence). The DNA of the CDR3 is TGTGCCAGCAGCCCGTGGACAGGGGGGAATGAGCAGTTCTTC. It specifies CASSPWTGGNEQFF.

The chain uses TRBV25-1 and TRBJ2-5; TRBD1 matches 7 bases. The CDR3 totals 14 residues. The junction had 0 bases not matched to a gene; V was cut back by 1 base and J by 1 base. Germline V gene sequence: CDR1 MGHDK, CDR2 SYGVNS. CDR3 DNA sequence: TGTGCCAGCAGTGAATGGGACAGCCAAGAGACCCAGTACTTC. Protein: CASSEWDSQETQYF.

CDR3 sequence (DNA): TGTGCCAGCAGCCCCCGGGACAGGGCCGAGCAGTACTTC. Its translation is CASSPRDRAEQYF. The chain carries TRBV3-1 (or the pseudogene TRBV3-2) and TRBJ2-7; 9 bases match TRBD1. Trimming at V came to 4 bases and at J to 6 bases, leaving 4 bases not matched to a gene. The V gene's germline CDR1 is LGHDT and CDR2 YNNKEL (reference sequence). The CDR3 contains 13 residues.

The rearrangement links TRBV24-1 to TRBJ1-2, with 9 bases that match TRBD1. This CDR3 has 15 amino acids. Per the germline V gene, CDR1 is KGHDR and CDR2 is SFDVKD. Trimming removed 7 bases from V and 0 bases from J; junction bases left unmatched: 5. The CDR3 loop is CATSGQGPSNYGYTF. The CDR3 nucleotides are TGTGCCACCAGCGGACAGGGGCCCTCTAACTATGGCTACACCTTC.

The V gene is TRBV6-4, the J gene TRBJ1-1; D remains unclear. Per germline, CDR1 MRHNA and CDR2 SNTAGT. V lost 6 bases to trimming and J lost 0 bases, with 8 bases between them. This CDR3 region has 13 residues. The CDR3 spells CASSQELNTEAFF. For the CDR3, the DNA is TGTGCCAGCAGCCAGGAATTGAACACTGAAGCTTTCTTT.

The count of this clone is one. The V gene is TRBV6-5, the J gene TRBJ2-7, with D perhaps TRBD1 (6 bases). This CDR3 region has 15 residues. CDR1 and CDR2 (germline): MNHEY, SVGAGI. Trimming stripped 5 bases from V and 3 bases from J, with 17 bases between. DNA for the CDR3: TGTGCCAGCAGTCCACCAGGGGAGAAAAACTACGAGCAGTACTTC. Amino acid sequence: CASSPPGEKNYEQYF.

The chain uses TRBV9 and TRBJ1-4, with 7 bases aligning to TRBD1. The CDR3 runs 15 residues. V trimming: 4 bases; J trimming: 0 bases; junction bases outside the gene matches: 3. Germline-derived CDR1 and CDR2 are SGDLS and YYNGEE. CDR3 residues: CASSFRGTTNEKLFF. In nucleotides, the CDR3 is TGTGCCAGCAGCTTCAGGGGGACAACTAATGAAAAACTGTTTTTT.

The rearrangement joins TRBV6-5 to TRBJ2-3, with TRBD2 matching 7 bases. The CDR3 loop spans 16 amino acids. Germline lookup yields CDR1 MNHEY and CDR2 SVGAGI. V shed 2 bases, J shed 5 bases, and the junction held 10 bases outside the gene matches. The CDR3: CASSYSGTPGVDTQYF. CDR3 nucleotides: TGTGCCAGCAGTTACAGCGGGACCCCCGGGGTAGATACGCAGTATTTT.

The gene calls are TRBV24-1 and TRBJ2-1, with D unresolved. The length of the CDR3 is 14 residues. The V gene's germline CDR1 is KGHDR and CDR2 SFDVKD. Trimming took 2 bases from V and 3 from J, leaving 7 bases between them. CDR3 sequence: CATSDSTVYNEQFF. The CDR3 region has the DNA TGTGCCACCAGTGATTCCACAGTCTACAATGAGCAGTTCTTC.

The rearrangement uses TRBV24-1 and TRBJ2-3, with D possibly being TRBD2 (5 bases). This CDR3 spans 15 amino acids. V dropped 5 bases and J dropped 0 bases, with 11 bases sitting between them. CDR1 and CDR2 (germline): KGHDR, SFDVKD. The CDR3 DNA reads TGTGCCACCAGTGGACGAGGGAGTAGCACAGATACGCAGTATTTT. It yields the protein CATSGRGSSTDTQYF.

This clone was seen only once. The rearrangement uses TRBV2 and TRBJ2-1, with D possibly matching TRBD2 (6 bases). V lost 6 bases to trimming and J lost 0 bases, with 12 bases between them. The CDR3 runs 15 residues. The germline gives CDR1 SNHLY, CDR2 FYNNEI. The DNA of the CDR3 is TGTGCCAGCAGAGTAGGGACTGTCTCCTACAATGAGCAGTTCTTC. Translation gives CASRVGTVSYNEQFF. Full variable domain (remainder filled in from reference TRBV2 and TRBJ2-1): EPEVTQTPSHQVTQMGQEVILRCVPISNHLYFYWYRQILGQKVEFLVSFYNNEISEKSEIFDDQFSVERPDGSNFTLKIRSTKLEDSAMYFCASRVGTVSYNEQFFGPGTRLTVL.

V usage is TRBV3-1 (or the pseudogene TRBV3-2) and J usage is TRBJ1-4; D remains unclear. Germline V gives CDR1 LGHDT, CDR2 YNNKEL (reference sequence). The CDR3 extends over 13 amino acids. V lost 1 base and J lost 6, with 6 bases in between. CDR3 sequence: CASSQGQHEKLFF. As DNA, the CDR3 is TGTGCCAGCAGCCAAGGGCAACATGAAAAACTGTTTTTT.

This clone has a single count. At one end the junction does not follow the germline gene, possibly because of a read error. V usage is TRBV12-3 or TRBV12-4 and J usage is TRBJ1-2; TRBD1 is a possible D gene (6 bases). The CDR3 is 13 amino acids. The CDR3: CASILQGSEGYTF. The DNA of the CDR3 is TGTGCCAGCATTTTACAGGGTTCAGAAGGCTACACCTTC.

Ten or more counts support this clone. V and J are TRBV4-2 and TRBJ1-5; no firm D call. Germline CDR1 LGHNA, CDR2 YNFKEQ. This CDR3 is 15 amino acids long. V lost 4 bases and J lost 3, with 13 bases in between. The CDR3 nucleotides are TGTGCCAGCAGCCCCGGAGGAAGCTACAATCAGCCCCAGCATTTT. As protein: CASSPGGSYNQPQHF.

J is TRBJ2-1 and V is TRBV5-1; D possibly corresponds to TRBD2 (5 bases). CDR1 and CDR2 from the germline V gene are SGHRS and YFSETQ. Trimming removed 2 bases at V and 3 bases at J, with 15 bases between. CDR3 length: 16 amino acids. The CDR3 spells CASSFELGALYNEQFF. The CDR3 coding sequence is TGCGCCAGCAGCTTCGAGCTGGGAGCCCTCTACAATGAGCAGTTCTTC.

This clone was observed a single time. The chain has TRBV19 and TRBJ1-6, with a possible D match to TRBD1 (6 bases). V lost 4 bases and J lost 3, with 10 bases in between. The CDR3 is 15 residues long. Germline CDR1 and CDR2: LNHDA and SQIVND (reference sequence). CDR3 residues: CASSKLTGYNSPLHF. In nucleotides, the CDR3 is TGTGCCAGTAGTAAACTGACAGGCTATAATTCACCCCTCCACTTT.

This chain uses TRBV7-9 with TRBJ1-3, with D maybe TRBD1 (5 bases). The CDR3 has 16 amino acids. In germline, CDR1 is SEHNR, CDR2 FQNEAQ (reference sequence). The V gene lost 5 bases and the J gene lost 0 bases, with 14 bases spanning the gap. DNA for the CDR3: TGTGCCAGCAGCCGTCGACAGAGGAACTCTGGAAACACCATATATTTT. This gives the protein CASSRRQRNSGNTIYF.

The chain links TRBV4-2 to TRBJ1-1, with 10 nucleotides matching TRBD1. This CDR3 is 14 amino acids long. Germline V lookup: CDR1 LGHNA, CDR2 YNFKEQ. Losses at the gene ends were 3 bases for V and 5 bases for J; bases not matched to a gene: 3. The CDR3 coding sequence is TGTGCCAGCAGCCAGGACAGGGGGGTAACTGAAGCTTTCTTT. It specifies CASSQDRGVTEAFF.

CDR3 sequence reads: CASSPRRGFSNQPQHF. CDR3 bases: TGTGCCAGCAGTCCACGACGAGGGTTTAGCAATCAGCCCCAGCATTTT. This chain links TRBV28 with TRBJ1-5; no firm D call. Trimming cost V 5 bases and J 0 bases, with 14 bases left between them. The CDR3 loop spans 16 amino acids. Germline CDR1 MDHEN, CDR2 SYDVKM. Using reference TRBV28 and TRBJ1-5 for the parts outside the CDR3, the full variable domain is DVKVTQSSRYLVKRTGEKVFLECVQDMDHENMFWYRQDPGLGLRLIYFSYDVKMKEKGDIPEGYSVSREKKERFSLILESASTNQTSMYLCASSPRRGFSNQPQHFGDGTRLSIL.

V usage is TRBV28 and J usage is TRBJ2-2, with 9 nucleotides matching TRBD1. V dropped 5 bases and J dropped 5; count of bases not matched to a gene: 12. This CDR3 region has 17 residues. The germline CDR1 and CDR2 sequences are MDHEN and SYDVKM. The CDR3 coding sequence is TGTGCCAGCAGTCCTACTTTGACAGGGGGATTTACCGGGGAGCTGTTTTTT. Its protein product is CASSPTLTGGFTGELFF.